This is a list of T cell receptor beta chains from one sample in a study of blood T cell repertoires in COVID-19. This table comes from immunoSEQ multiplex PCR, and its TCRdb copy is limited to in-frame clones, with some not included. The sample has approximately 35,000 clones, 90% to 95% seen once. Sequences were obtained from peripheral blood. The source is a human donor with active COVID-19. The donor label of this sample is uncertain. Each CDR3 is given with its conserved first and last residue. The D gene is left open where the match is weak. Some rows mark clone size as missing; the rest say once, few, many or name a class of expanded clone.

TRBV30	.	.	TRBJ1-2	TGTGCCTGGACCCAAAGGGGTTTAAGTATGAGCTACACCTTC	CAWTQRGLSMSYTF
TRBV25-1	.	TRBD1	TRBJ1-5	TGTGCCAGCAGAAACCGGGACAGGCGATATCAGCCCCAGCATTTT	CASRNRDRRYQPQHF
TRBV28	.	.	TRBJ1-1	TGTGCCAGCAGAGGGGTTCCTGTGAACACTGAAGCTTTCTTT	CASRGVPVNTEAFF
TRBV6-1	.	.	TRBJ1-3	TGTGCCAGCAGTGAAGCGGCCAGGGGCTTGGGGGGAAACACCATATATTTT	CASSEAARGLGGNTIYF
TRBV18	.	TRBD2	TRBJ2-1	TGTGCCAGCTCACCTGGACTAGCGGGGGGGCCTTGGGAGCAGTTCTTC	CASSPGLAGGPWEQFF
TRBV5-6	.	.	TRBJ2-5	TGTGCCAGCAGCTTGGCTAGCGACGAGACCCAGTACTTC	CASSLASDETQYF
TRBV3-1/TRBV3-2	.	TRBD2	TRBJ2-5	TGTGCCAGCAGCCAAGATCAGACTAGCGATGAAGAGACCCAGTACTTC	CASSQDQTSDEETQYF
TRBV5-1	.	TRBD1	TRBJ1-1	TGCGCCAGCAGCTTAACAGGGGGCTCGAACACTGAAGCTTTCTTT	CASSLTGGSNTEAFF
TRBV7-9	.	.	TRBJ2-7	TGTGCCAGCAGCCCGGAGTTGGCTTCCGGGGAGCAGTACTTC	CASSPELASGEQYF
TRBV11-2	.	.	TRBJ2-7	TGTGCCAGCAGCTTAGCGGGGGACGGCTACGAGCAGTACTTC	CASSLAGDGYEQYF
TRBV2	.	.	TRBJ1-5	TGTGCCAGCAGTCGACTCGACGCCGGCAATCAGCCCCAGCATTTT	CASSRLDAGNQPQHF
TRBV2	.	.	TRBJ1-2	TGTGCCAGCCTTAACAGGGTGACCTATGGCTACACCTTC	CASLNRVTYGYTF
TRBV18	.	.	TRBJ2-3	TGTGCCAGCTCACCTCTCCAGAACCCCACAGATACGCAGTATTTT	CASSPLQNPTDTQYF
TRBV5-1	.	TRBD1	TRBJ2-1	TGCGCCAGCAGCTCTACAGGGGCCCCCTACAATGAGCAGTTCTTC	CASSSTGAPYNEQFF
TRBV6-1	.	.	TRBJ2-2	TGTGCCAGCAGTGATATGGGACAAAACACCGGGGAGCTGTTTTTT	CASSDMGQNTGELFF
TRBV19	.	.	TRBJ1-2	TGTGCCAGTAGTATCGGACAGAGTTATGGCTACACCTTC	CASSIGQSYGYTF
TRBV15	.	TRBD2	TRBJ2-1	TGTGCCACCAGCAGGAAAAGTTTGACGGGGGGAACTGAGCAGTTCTTC	CATSRKSLTGGTEQFF
TRBV5-1	.	TRBD1	TRBJ2-5	TGCGCCAGCAGCCTAGGACAGGGTCGGGAGACCCAGTACTTC	CASSLGQGRETQYF
TRBV7-9	.	.	TRBJ2-1	TGTGCCAGCAGCATAGACAGGAACAATGAGCAGTTCTTC	CASSIDRNNEQFF
TRBV19	.	.	TRBJ2-2	TGTGCCAGTAGGGACAGAGGCCAGGCCGGGGAGCTGTTTTTT	CASRDRGQAGELFF
TRBV28	once	TRBD1	TRBJ1-1	TGTGCCAGCAGTTCGTCAAGGGGGCGCTTAGCTTTCTTT	CASSSSRGRLAFF
TRBV7-8	.	TRBD1	TRBJ1-5	TGTGCCAGCAGCTCCCATAGACAGGGTGCTGCGCCCCAGCATTTT	CASSSHRQGAAPQHF
TRBV29-1	.	TRBD1	TRBJ2-3	TGCAGCGTTGCTCCGGGACAGGGGACAGATACGCAGTATTTT	CSVAPGQGTDTQYF
TRBV30	.	.	TRBJ1-6	TGTGCCTGGGTGACAGGAAGCTCCTATAATTCACCCCTCCACTTT	CAWVTGSSYNSPLHF
TRBV2	.	.	TRBJ1-2	TGTGCCTCAGGTGGTTATGGCTACACCTTC	CASGGYGYTF
TRBV29-1	.	.	TRBJ1-1	TGCAGCGTCTATGCACCGCCCTTAAACACTGAAGCTTTCTTT	CSVYAPPLNTEAFF
TRBV5-6	.	.	TRBJ2-7	TGTGCCAGCAGCCCGCGGGTCTCCTACGAGCAGTACTTC	CASSPRVSYEQYF
TRBV7-6	.	TRBD2	TRBJ2-5	TGTGCCAGCAGCTTAGGACTAGCGCCGTACCAAGAGACCCAGTACTTC	CASSLGLAPYQETQYF
TRBV24-1	.	TRBD2	TRBJ2-1	TGTGCCACCAGTGCGGCTAGCGGGAGGTTAAATGAGCAGTTCTTC	CATSAASGRLNEQFF
TRBV7-2	few	.	TRBJ1-5	TGTGCCAGCAGCTTAGGGCCTTCAGGGAGCAATCAGCCCCAGCATTTT	CASSLGPSGSNQPQHF
TRBV5-6	.	TRBD1	TRBJ1-2	TGTGCCAGCAGTCGGGACAGGGGGGGTTTTAACTATGGCTACACCTTC	CASSRDRGGFNYGYTF
TRBV11-3	.	TRBD2	TRBJ2-1	TGTGCCAGCAGCCCCGGGACTAGCGGGAATGAGCAGTTCTTC	CASSPGTSGNEQFF
TRBV13	.	TRBD2	TRBJ2-7	TGTGCCAGCAGCTTAGTTGCGGGAGTGACCGTTTCCGAGCAGTACTTC	CASSLVAGVTVSEQYF
TRBV19	.	.	TRBJ2-3	TGTGCCAGTAGTATACTCGGGACAAGCACAGATACGCAGTATTTT	CASSILGTSTDTQYF
TRBV4-1	.	TRBD1	TRBJ1-2	TGCGCCAGCAGCCAAGAACCCACAGGGGGCGATGGCTACACCTTC	CASSQEPTGGDGYTF
TRBV4-1	.	TRBD2	TRBJ2-7	TGCGCCAGCAGCCAAGGGGGCCTAGCGGGGCATCCCTACGAGCAGTACTTC	CASSQGGLAGHPYEQYF
TRBV7-9	few	TRBD1	TRBJ1-6	TGTGCCAGCAGCCCCGGGACAGGGGGTTCACCCCTCCACTTT	CASSPGTGGSPLHF
TRBV6-5	once	TRBD1	TRBJ1-3	TGTGCCAGCACTAGGGACAGGGTCTCTGGAAACACCATATATTTT	CASTRDRVSGNTIYF
TRBV5-4	.	.	TRBJ2-7	TGTGCCAGCAGGGACAGGGGGGGCCTAGCGGGAGGAAATGAGCAGTACTTC	CASRDRGGLAGGNEQYF
TRBV27	.	TRBD2	TRBJ2-3	TGTGCCAGCAGTTTATTCGCTAGCGGGACCACAGATACGCAGTATTTT	CASSLFASGTTDTQYF
TRBV10-2	.	.	TRBJ1-5	TGCGCCAGCAGTGATTTTAAGGGGGGCAATCAGCCCCAGCATTTT	CASSDFKGGNQPQHF
TRBV11-2	.	.	TRBJ2-7	TGTGCCAGCAGCTTAGTACAGTTTAGCTCCTACGAGCAGTACTTC	CASSLVQFSSYEQYF
TRBV27	.	TRBD1	TRBJ2-1	TGTGCCAGCAGTTTTCGGAACTTCCGGGACAGGGGTTACAATGAGCAGTTCTTC	CASSFRNFRDRGYNEQFF
TRBV6-5	.	.	TRBJ1-2	TGTGCCAGCAGACCCGGGTCTAACTATGGCTACACCTTC	CASRPGSNYGYTF
TRBV7-3	.	.	TRBJ2-3	TGTGCCAGCAGCCCCGGACTTACCCAAGTCGGCAGCACAGATACGCAGTATTTT	CASSPGLTQVGSTDTQYF
TRBV5-6	once	.	TRBJ1-1	TGTGCCAGCAGCTCATCCATGACAGGCACCCCCGACACTGAAGCTTTCTTT	CASSSSMTGTPDTEAFF
TRBV5-1	once	.	TRBJ1-1	TGCGCCAGCAGCTTGCTGGGGGGGGACACTGAAGCTTTCTTT	CASSLLGGDTEAFF
TRBV7-9	.	.	TRBJ1-2	TGTGCCAGCAGCTTAGCGGGCCCGCAGTTC	CASSLAGPQF
TRBV5-5	.	.	TRBJ1-5	TGTGCCAGCAGCTCCCAGGGCCCTTATAGCAATCAGCCCCAGCATTTT	CASSSQGPYSNQPQHF
TRBV3-1/TRBV3-2	.	TRBD1	TRBJ2-7	TGTGCCAGCAGCCAAAAGGGGGCGATCTTGTACGAGCAGTACTTC	CASSQKGAILYEQYF
TRBV9	.	.	TRBJ1-2	TGTGCCAGCAGCGGGGGACTGACGAGAGGCTACACCTTC	CASSGGLTRGYTF
TRBV27	.	.	TRBJ1-1	TGTGCCAGCAGCCCAGGTGGGTCCCGGAGGGTCTCATTT	CASSPGGSRRVSF
TRBV5-1	.	TRBD1	TRBJ2-2	TGCGCCAGCAGCTTTGAGGGGGCAACGTCCGGAAACGGGGAGCTGTTTTTT	CASSFEGATSGNGELFF
TRBV7-2	.	TRBD2	TRBJ2-3	TGTGCCAGCATCCTCCTAGCGGGGGCTAGCACAGATACGCAGTATTTT	CASILLAGASTDTQYF
TRBV6-5	.	.	TRBJ1-6	TGTGCCAGCAGACAAGCGACGGTTCATAATTCACCCCTCCACTTT	CASRQATVHNSPLHF
TRBV4-2	few	TRBD1	TRBJ2-7	TGTGCCAGCAGCGGACAGGGGGTCCACGAGCAGTACTTC	CASSGQGVHEQYF
TRBV15	.	TRBD1	TRBJ1-1	TGTGCCACCAGCAGGGACAGGGAGGGGGTGAACACTGAAGCTTTCTTT	CATSRDREGVNTEAFF
TRBV11-2	.	.	TRBJ2-4	TGTGCCAGCAGCTTAGTGGGCGGGTTAGCCAAAAACATTCAGTACTTC	CASSLVGGLAKNIQYF
TRBV5-1	.	.	TRBJ2-2	TGCGCCAGCAGCTTGGGTTCAGTGATGAACACCGGGGAGCTGTTTTTT	CASSLGSVMNTGELFF